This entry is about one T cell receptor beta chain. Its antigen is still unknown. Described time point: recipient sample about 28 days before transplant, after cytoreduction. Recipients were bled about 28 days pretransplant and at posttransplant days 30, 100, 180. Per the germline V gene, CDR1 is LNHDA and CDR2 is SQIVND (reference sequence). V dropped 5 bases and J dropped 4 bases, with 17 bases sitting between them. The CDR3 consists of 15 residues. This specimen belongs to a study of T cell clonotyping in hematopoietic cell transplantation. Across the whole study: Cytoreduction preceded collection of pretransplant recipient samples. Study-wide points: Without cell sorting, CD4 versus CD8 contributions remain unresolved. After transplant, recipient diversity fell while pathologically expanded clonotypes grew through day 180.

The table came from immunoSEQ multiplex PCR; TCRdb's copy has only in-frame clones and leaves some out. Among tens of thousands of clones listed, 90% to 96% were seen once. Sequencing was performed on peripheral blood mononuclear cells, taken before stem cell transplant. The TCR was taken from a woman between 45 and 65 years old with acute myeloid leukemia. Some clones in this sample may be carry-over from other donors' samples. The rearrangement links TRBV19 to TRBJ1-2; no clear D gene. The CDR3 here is CASSEAGHKAYGYTF. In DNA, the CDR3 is TGTGCCAGTAGTGAGGCTGGCCATAAGGCCTATGGCTACACCTTC.